This is a list of T cell receptor beta chains from one sample in a study of blood T cell repertoires in COVID-19. Sequencing was performed with immunoSEQ multiplex PCR; in TCRdb, only in-frame clones are kept and a portion is missing. Seen here are under 45,000 clones, approximately 86% observed once, and the top ten hold 5.2%. The sequencing sample was made of peripheral blood. These receptor sequences come from a man aged 40-49 years with active COVID-19. CDR3s include the opening cysteine and the closing phenylalanine or tryptophan. Fields, in order: D gene, V gene, J gene, CDR3 length, CDR3 DNA, CDR3 protein. A D gene is named only where the DNA matches it firmly.

d_gene: -
v_gene: TRBV30
j_gene: TRBJ1-5
len: 13
CDR3nt: TGTGCCTGGAGTGTAGGGGGTAGTCAGCCCCAGCATTTT
CDR3aa: CAWSVGGSQPQHF

d_gene: -
v_gene: TRBV7-6
j_gene: TRBJ2-1
len: 16
CDR3nt: TGTGCCAGCAGCCCCAGAATAGCGGCCACTTACAATGAGCAGTTCTTC
CDR3aa: CASSPRIAATYNEQFF

d_gene: TRBD2
v_gene: TRBV19
j_gene: TRBJ2-5
len: 15
CDR3nt: TGTGCCAGTAACGTAGCGGGAGGGCCTGGAGGGGCCCAGTACTTC
CDR3aa: CASNVAGGPGGAQYF

d_gene: -
v_gene: TRBV5-6
j_gene: TRBJ2-7
len: 14
CDR3nt: TGTGCCAGCAGCAATACACAGGGTTCCTACGAGCAGTACTTC
CDR3aa: CASSNTQGSYEQYF

d_gene: TRBD1
v_gene: TRBV18
j_gene: TRBJ2-7
len: 16
CDR3nt: TGTGCCAGCTCTCGAATGACCGGGACAGGGAAATACGAGCAGTACTTC
CDR3aa: CASSRMTGTGKYEQYF

d_gene: TRBD1
v_gene: TRBV28
j_gene: TRBJ1-1
len: 15
CDR3nt: TGTGCCAGCAGCCTGAACAGGGGCGGCGGCACTGAAGCTTTCTTT
CDR3aa: CASSLNRGGGTEAFF

d_gene: TRBD1
v_gene: TRBV24-1
j_gene: TRBJ2-3
len: 15
CDR3nt: TGTGCCACCAGTCGGGGACAGGGAGGCACAGATACGCAGTATTTT
CDR3aa: CATSRGQGGTDTQYF

d_gene: -
v_gene: TRBV6-1
j_gene: TRBJ2-3
len: 17
CDR3nt: TGTGCCAGCAGTGTACGTAGGACTACCCTTAGCACAGATACGCAGTATTTT
CDR3aa: CASSVRRTTLSTDTQYF

d_gene: TRBD2
v_gene: TRBV3-1/TRBV3-2
j_gene: TRBJ2-7
len: 13
CDR3nt: TGTGCCAGCAGCCTCCTAGCGGGAGACGAGCAGTACTTC
CDR3aa: CASSLLAGDEQYF

d_gene: TRBD2
v_gene: TRBV30
j_gene: TRBJ2-2
len: 13
CDR3nt: TGTGCCTGGTTCGAGCGGGAAGGCGGGGAGCTGTTTTTT
CDR3aa: CAWFEREGGELFF

d_gene: -
v_gene: TRBV7-9
j_gene: TRBJ2-1
len: 15
CDR3nt: TGTGCCAGCAGCCCGAGGGCTTTCGCTCACAATGAGCAGTTCTTC
CDR3aa: CASSPRAFAHNEQFF

d_gene: -
v_gene: TRBV14
j_gene: TRBJ2-6
len: 16
CDR3nt: TGTGCCAGCAGCCAAGAAAGGAGGACTGGGGCCAACGTCCTGACTTTC
CDR3aa: CASSQERRTGANVLTF

d_gene: -
v_gene: TRBV5-4
j_gene: TRBJ2-7
len: 14
CDR3nt: TGTGCCAGCAGCTTGGATCCCAGGGTGTACGAGCAGTACTTC
CDR3aa: CASSLDPRVYEQYF

d_gene: -
v_gene: TRBV27
j_gene: TRBJ1-5
len: 14
CDR3nt: TGTGCCAGCAGTTTATTGGGGGCAAATCAGCCCCAGCATTTT
CDR3aa: CASSLLGANQPQHF

d_gene: TRBD2
v_gene: TRBV19
j_gene: TRBJ2-1
len: 16
CDR3nt: TGTGCCAGTAGTCGCGAACTAGCGGGAGGGGGCAATGAGCAGTTCTTC
CDR3aa: CASSRELAGGGNEQFF

d_gene: TRBD2
v_gene: TRBV6-4
j_gene: TRBJ2-1
len: 15
CDR3nt: TGTGCCAGCAGTCCCGGGACTAGCGGGACGAATGAGCAGTTCTTC
CDR3aa: CASSPGTSGTNEQFF

d_gene: TRBD1
v_gene: TRBV29-1
j_gene: TRBJ1-2
len: 17
CDR3nt: TGCAGCGTTGACTTAATACAGGGGTCCACACAATTTTATGGCTACACCTTC
CDR3aa: CSVDLIQGSTQFYGYTF

d_gene: -
v_gene: TRBV6-5
j_gene: TRBJ1-5
len: 14
CDR3nt: TGTGCCAGCAGTTACTCGGGGAGAGGGCAGCCCCAGCATTTT
CDR3aa: CASSYSGRGQPQHF

d_gene: TRBD2
v_gene: TRBV3-1/TRBV3-2
j_gene: TRBJ2-2
len: 19
CDR3nt: TGTGCCAGCAGCCAAGATCTAGCCGGACTAGCGGGAGGTTACGGGGAGCTGTTTTTT
CDR3aa: CASSQDLAGLAGGYGELFF

d_gene: -
v_gene: TRBV7-9
j_gene: TRBJ2-2
len: 15
CDR3nt: TGTGCCAGCAGCTCTAGAGGGGGGAACACCGGGGAGCTGTTTTTT
CDR3aa: CASSSRGGNTGELFF